A selection of T cell receptor beta chains follows, all from one sample in a study of OX40 agonist ivuxolimab in advanced cancers. Libraries were prepared by immunoSEQ multiplex PCR; TCRdb keeps only in-frame clonotypes and omits some of them. The sample consists of 77,000 or so clones, roughly 89% of them appearing once. Sequencing used CD4+ or CD8+ T cells sorted from blood, obtained in a trial of the OX40 agonist ivuxolimab. All receptors come from an adult with an advanced solid tumor such as melanoma, head and neck, liver or kidney cancer. Each CDR3 is given with its conserved first and last residue. Fields, in order: J gene, D gene, CDR3 length, clone size, V gene, CDR3 DNA, CDR3 protein. A D gene is named only where the DNA matches it firmly. Clone sizes are given selectively: once, few, many, or a class where the clone is expanded.

j_gene: TRBJ2-3
d_gene: .
len: 13
abundance: .
v_gene: TRBV5-8
CDR3nt: TGTGCCAGCAGCTCCGGACAGACAGATACGCAGTATTTT
CDR3aa: CASSSGQTDTQYF

j_gene: TRBJ1-5
d_gene: .
len: 14
abundance: .
v_gene: TRBV25-1
CDR3nt: TGTGCCAGCAGTGCCTCTGGGCAGAGCCAGCCCCAGCATTTT
CDR3aa: CASSASGQSQPQHF

j_gene: TRBJ1-1
d_gene: TRBD1
len: 15
abundance: .
v_gene: TRBV7-9
CDR3nt: TGTGCCAGCAGTCCGACAGGGTTCATGAACACTGAAGCTTTCTTT
CDR3aa: CASSPTGFMNTEAFF

j_gene: TRBJ1-5
d_gene: .
len: 13
abundance: .
v_gene: TRBV23-1
CDR3nt: TGCGCCAGCGTTCGGGTCGGATATCAGCCCCAGCATTTT
CDR3aa: CASVRVGYQPQHF

j_gene: TRBJ2-7
d_gene: .
len: 15
abundance: few
v_gene: TRBV6-1
CDR3nt: TGTGCCAGCAGTGAAGCTTCACAGGTCCCGAACGAGCAGTACTTC
CDR3aa: CASSEASQVPNEQYF

j_gene: TRBJ2-6
d_gene: .
len: 13
abundance: .
v_gene: TRBV28
CDR3nt: TGTGCCAGCAGTTCCCCGGGCCCAAACGTCCTGACTTTC
CDR3aa: CASSSPGPNVLTF

j_gene: TRBJ2-3
d_gene: .
len: 15
abundance: .
v_gene: TRBV4-2
CDR3nt: TGTGCCAGCAGCCAAGGGGCTTCCCGCACAGATACGCAGTATTTT
CDR3aa: CASSQGASRTDTQYF

j_gene: TRBJ2-7
d_gene: .
len: 12
abundance: .
v_gene: TRBV7-9
CDR3nt: TGTGCCAGCAGTTTAACAGGTGCCGAGCAGTACTTC
CDR3aa: CASSLTGAEQYF

j_gene: TRBJ2-7
d_gene: TRBD2
len: 14
abundance: .
v_gene: TRBV27
CDR3nt: TGTGCCAGCAGTTTAAGCGGGAGAGTGAGGGAGCAGTACTTC
CDR3aa: CASSLSGRVREQYF

j_gene: TRBJ2-7
d_gene: TRBD2
len: 15
abundance: .
v_gene: TRBV15
CDR3nt: TGTGCCACCAGCTCCCGAGCGGGGGGGCTCTACGAGCAGTACTTC
CDR3aa: CATSSRAGGLYEQYF

j_gene: TRBJ2-3
d_gene: .
len: 16
abundance: .
v_gene: TRBV11-3
CDR3nt: TGTGCCAGCAGCTTGGGACTCTTGGGGGGTCCAGATACGCAGTATTTT
CDR3aa: CASSLGLLGGPDTQYF

j_gene: TRBJ2-7
d_gene: .
len: 13
abundance: .
v_gene: TRBV18
CDR3nt: TGTGCCAGCTCACCAGGGGAGATCTACGAGCAGTACTTC
CDR3aa: CASSPGEIYEQYF

j_gene: TRBJ2-1
d_gene: TRBD1
len: 17
abundance: few
v_gene: TRBV7-9
CDR3nt: TGTGCCAGCAGCCCACCTGTTAAGGACAGGAGTTACAATGAGCAGTTCTTC
CDR3aa: CASSPPVKDRSYNEQFF

j_gene: TRBJ2-7
d_gene: .
len: 16
abundance: .
v_gene: TRBV21-1
CDR3nt: TGTGCCAGCAGCCCCCAATTAGCAGTAGCCCAATACGAGCAGTACTTC
CDR3aa: CASSPQLAVAQYEQYF

j_gene: TRBJ2-7
d_gene: .
len: 11
abundance: .
v_gene: TRBV7-9
CDR3nt: TGTGCCAGCAGCCGAGAATACGAGCAGTACTTC
CDR3aa: CASSREYEQYF

j_gene: TRBJ2-3
d_gene: .
len: 12
abundance: .
v_gene: TRBV10-3
CDR3nt: TGTGCCATCAGTGAGTACACAGATACGCAGTATTTT
CDR3aa: CAISEYTDTQYF

j_gene: TRBJ2-3
d_gene: TRBD2
len: 14
abundance: .
v_gene: TRBV18
CDR3nt: TGTGCCAGCTCACCAATTAGCGGGGCCAATACGCAGTATTTT
CDR3aa: CASSPISGANTQYF